This T cell receptor (beta chain) is from a study of glioma-infiltrating T cells. Whole-study findings and limits: Tissue-blood divergence was below expectation in non-neoplastic patients, above in gliomas.

Using RNA template, CDR3s of TCR alpha and beta were amplified with iRepertoire arm-PCR. Each CDR3 protein is one row after TCRdb ran MiXCR on the multiplex PCR reads. The table records 110,000 or so distinct CDR3 sequences, around 25% of them present only once. V was pared by 5 bases and J by 4 bases, with 14 bases of the junction left unmatched. The germline CDR1 and CDR2 sequences are MNHEY and SMNVEV (reference sequence). The CDR3 has 18 residues. This clonotype occurred many times. No antigen is known for it. Material for sequencing was glioma tissue, nonneoplastic brain tissue, or PBMCs (not recorded which). The J gene is TRBJ1-5, the V gene TRBV27; TRBD1 matches at 10 bases. This clonotype was obtained from a human donor with low-grade glioma or glioblastoma, undergoing nonglioma brain surgery, or in good health (not recorded which). In nucleotides, the CDR3 is TGTGCCAGCAGTCCCCCATCGGGGACAGGGGTCGGGAATCAGCCCCAGCATTTT. Translation gives CASSPPSGTGVGNQPQHF.